Listed below are T cell receptor beta chains from one sample, sequenced in a study of a mutant IDH1 vaccine in newly diagnosed glioma. The method was immunoSEQ multiplex PCR; TCRdb's version includes in-frame clones alone and lacks a portion of them. Here the sample spans about 27,000 clones, around three quarters being singletons. The antigens these receptors bind are not known. The material sequenced was PBMCs, taken from a glioma patient whose treatment included an IDH1 peptide vaccine. These TCRs come from a man aged 50-60 years with glioma. Each CDR3 is given with its conserved first and last residue. Fields, in order: clone size, V gene, J gene, D gene, CDR3 protein, CDR3 DNA. D genes are given only for firm matches. The size entry is marked missing in some rows and otherwise reads once, few, many or a size class.

.	TRBV7-9	TRBJ2-2	.	CASSTRTANTGELFF	TGTGCCAGCAGCACAAGGACGGCGAACACCGGGGAGCTGTTTTTT
.	TRBV6-4	TRBJ2-3	.	CASSDQGDTQYF	TGTGCCAGCAGTGATCAGGGAGATACGCAGTATTTT
.	TRBV5-6	TRBJ2-1	.	CASERRLGSYNEQFF	TGTGCCAGCGAACGAAGACTGGGCTCCTACAATGAGCAGTTCTTC
once	TRBV7-2	TRBJ2-7	TRBD1	CASSLRAGQGVEQYF	TGTGCCAGCAGCCTCCGTGCGGGACAGGGAGTCGAGCAGTACTTC
.	TRBV6-5	TRBJ1-3	.	CASSYSRGSGNTIYF	TGTGCCAGCAGTTACTCGCGGGGCTCTGGAAACACCATATATTTT
.	TRBV20-1	TRBJ2-1	.	CSATTNEQFF	TGCAGTGCTACTACAAATGAGCAGTTCTTC
.	TRBV7-9	TRBJ1-4	.	CASSSGVGAANEKLFF	TGTGCCAGCAGCTCGGGGGTTGGGGCCGCTAATGAAAAACTGTTTTTT
once	TRBV29-1	TRBJ1-4	.	CSVAGAKTRDEKLFF	TGCAGCGTTGCGGGAGCCAAGACGAGGGATGAAAAACTGTTTTTT
.	TRBV19	TRBJ1-5	.	CASSVSRVGSNQPQHF	TGTGCCAGTTCGGTCTCGAGAGTCGGGAGCAATCAGCCCCAGCATTTT
.	TRBV27	TRBJ1-2	TRBD1	CASRILGTGAVNNYGYTF	TGTGCCAGCAGGATACTGGGGACAGGGGCAGTTAACAACTATGGCTACACCTTC
.	TRBV29-1	TRBJ1-1	.	CSVDRRRDTEAFF	TGCAGCGTTGATAGGCGCAGGGACACTGAAGCTTTCTTT
.	TRBV5-5	TRBJ1-3	.	CASSLGQEFGYTIYF	TGTGCCAGCAGCTTGGGACAGGAATTCGGATACACCATATATTTT
few	TRBV5-6	TRBJ1-2	.	CASSSGTANYGYTF	TGTGCCAGCAGCTCTGGGACCGCTAACTATGGCTACACCTTC
few	TRBV19	TRBJ1-5	.	CASAINSYSNQPQHF	TGTGCCAGCGCAATAAACTCCTATAGCAATCAGCCCCAGCATTTT
.	TRBV28	TRBJ1-2	.	CASSRPSSYGYTF	TGTGCCAGCAGTCGACCTTCCTCCTATGGCTACACCTTC
.	TRBV27	TRBJ2-2	.	CASSLRRTGELFF	TGTGCCAGCAGTCTAAGACGAACCGGGGAGCTGTTTTTT
once	TRBV4-1	TRBJ1-2	.	CASSQSGIYGYTF	TGCGCCAGCAGTCAATCCGGAATATATGGCTACACCTTC
.	TRBV6-5	TRBJ2-1	.	CASSYLNMDEQFF	TGTGCCAGCAGTTACTTAAATATGGATGAGCAGTTCTTC
.	TRBV4-1	TRBJ2-7	.	CASSQSGTASYEQYF	TGCGCCAGCAGCCAAAGCGGGACAGCCTCCTACGAGCAGTACTTC
.	TRBV29-1	TRBJ2-3	TRBD1	CSVVPDREMATDTQYF	TGCAGCGTCGTGCCGGACAGGGAAATGGCCACAGATACGCAGTATTTT
.	TRBV21-1	TRBJ2-7	.	CASSQRGDEQYF	TGTGCCAGCAGCCAGAGGGGAGACGAGCAGTACTTC
.	TRBV6-5	TRBJ1-1	.	CASSYSGGARREAFF	TGTGCCAGCAGTTATTCTGGGGGCGCGCGGCGTGAAGCTTTCTTT
.	TRBV7-2	TRBJ1-1	.	CASSLNRNTEAFF	TGTGCCAGCAGCTTAAACAGGAACACTGAAGCTTTCTTT
few	TRBV19	TRBJ1-2	.	CASSIAPYYGYTF	TGTGCCAGTAGTATAGCACCCTACTATGGCTACACCTTC
.	TRBV7-8	TRBJ1-3	.	CASSLANLASGNTIYF	TGTGCCAGCAGCTTAGCCAATTTGGCCTCTGGAAACACCATATATTTT
.	TRBV10-1	TRBJ2-3	TRBD2	CASSLIRTSGRASSTDTQYF	TGCGCCAGCAGTCTAATTCGGACTAGCGGGAGGGCCAGTAGCACAGATACGCAGTATTTT
few	TRBV29-1	TRBJ1-2	.	CSVVALLGANYGYTF	TGCAGCGTTGTTGCCCTTTTGGGAGCTAACTATGGCTACACCTTC
.	TRBV30	TRBJ2-3	TRBD1	CAWSSGTGGRDTQYF	TGTGCCTGGAGTTCCGGGACAGGGGGCAGGGATACGCAGTATTTT
.	TRBV5-4	TRBJ1-2	.	CASTLPDNYGYTF	TGTGCCAGCACCCTGCCGGATAACTATGGCTACACCTTC
.	TRBV30	TRBJ2-1	.	CASRDSYSYNEQFF	TGTGCCTCCCGGGACTCCTACTCCTACAATGAGCAGTTCTTC
.	TRBV19	TRBJ2-1	TRBD2	CASSMGGSSYNEQFF	TGTGCCAGTAGTATGGGCGGGAGTTCCTACAATGAGCAGTTCTTC
once	TRBV21-1	TRBJ2-2	.	CASSKVRASGRIGELFF	TGTGCCAGCAGCAAGGTGAGAGCTAGCGGGAGAATCGGGGAGCTGTTTTTT
once	TRBV7-7	TRBJ2-2	TRBD2	CASSPSGRNTGELFF	TGTGCTAGCAGCCCTAGCGGGAGGAACACCGGGGAGCTGTTTTTT
few	TRBV28	TRBJ1-3	.	CASSLSGDGNTIYF	TGTGCCAGCAGTTTATCCGGGGACGGAAACACCATATATTTT
once	TRBV4-1	TRBJ2-5	.	CASSQWTGETQYF	TGCGCCAGCAGCCAATGGACCGGAGAGACCCAGTACTTC
.	TRBV28	TRBJ1-2	.	CASRPGPQGGYTF	TGTGCCAGCAGACCCGGGCCCCAGGGGGGCTACACCTTC
.	TRBV7-9	TRBJ2-2	.	CASSLISGGTGELFF	TGTGCCAGCAGCTTAATTTCAGGGGGGACCGGGGAGCTGTTTTTT
few	TRBV7-9	TRBJ1-4	TRBD1	CASSSTRTGMANEKLFF	TGTGCCAGCAGCTCAACTCGGACAGGGATGGCTAATGAAAAACTGTTTTTT
.	TRBV7-8	TRBJ1-5	.	CASSYSSNQPQHF	TGTGCCAGCAGCTACAGTAGCAATCAGCCCCAGCATTTT
once	TRBV6-6	TRBJ2-2	.	CASRVYGELFF	TGTGCCAGCAGGGTGTACGGGGAGCTGTTTTTT
.	TRBV25-1	TRBJ2-2	.	CASEWAGANTGELFF	TGTGCCAGCGAATGGGCCGGTGCGAACACCGGGGAGCTGTTTTTT
.	TRBV7-8	TRBJ1-5	TRBD1	CASSSSTGSYQPQHF	TGTGCCAGCAGCTCGTCGACAGGGAGTTATCAGCCCCAGCATTTT
.	TRBV23-1	TRBJ2-7	.	CAGAAYEQYF	TGCGCCGGGGCGGCCTACGAGCAGTACTTC
few	TRBV30	TRBJ1-2	.	CAWSELAAEYTF	TGTGCCTGGAGTGAGCTGGCCGCAGAGTACACCTTC
few	TRBV30	TRBJ1-1	.	CAWSVLGGIAEAFF	TGTGCCTGGAGTGTACTTGGGGGTATCGCTGAAGCTTTCTTT
.	TRBV6-1	TRBJ1-2	TRBD1	CASSTDRDYGYTF	TGTGCCAGCAGTACTGACAGGGACTATGGCTACACCTTC
.	TRBV6-1	TRBJ2-7	.	CASNTGTWIDEQYF	TGTGCCAGCAATACCGGGACCTGGATAGACGAGCAGTACTTC
.	TRBV2	TRBJ2-7	.	CATGIGAGFHEQYF	TGTGCCACGGGCATCGGGGCTGGGTTCCACGAGCAGTACTTC
once	TRBV11-3	TRBJ2-5	.	CASSSAQETQYF	TGTGCCAGCAGTTCAGCCCAAGAGACCCAGTACTTC
.	TRBV19	TRBJ1-6	.	CASSSGGPSSYNSPLHF	TGTGCCAGTAGTTCGGGGGGACCGAGCTCCTATAATTCACCCCTCCACTTT
.	TRBV19	TRBJ1-4	TRBD1	CASSITDRGGEKLFF	TGTGCCAGTAGTATCACGGACAGGGGAGGCGAAAAACTGTTTTTT
.	TRBV11-3	TRBJ2-3	.	CASSSDPASTDTQYF	TGTGCCAGCAGCTCGGACCCTGCTAGCACAGATACGCAGTATTTT
.	TRBV29-1	TRBJ2-7	.	CSVGAVGQEEQYF	TGCAGCGTGGGGGCTGTGGGACAAGAGGAGCAGTACTTC
.	TRBV6-1	TRBJ1-2	.	CASSEVLGYGYTF	TGTGCCAGCAGTGAGGTGTTGGGCTATGGCTACACCTTC
once	TRBV4-3	TRBJ2-6	.	CASSRQFSGANVLTF	TGCGCCAGCAGCCGACAATTCTCTGGGGCCAACGTCCTGACTTTC